This T cell receptor beta chain originates from a study of cytomegalovirus exposure and HLA in healthy donors. Overall study: About 79% of 398 genotyped donors fell in the Caucasian-associated ancestry cluster.

This clone was seen more than once but under ten times. Its antigen is unidentified. The PCR had 60 Vbeta and 13 Jbeta primers. Clones were sequenced by immunoSEQ multiplex PCR, and TCRdb holds only the in-frame ones, with some missing. The sample yields about 110,000 clones, around 80% seen once. Broader study findings: Rare sequences made up most TCRs, while some public TCRs were found in many donors. Presence/absence analysis assumed near-uniform sequencing depth across donors.

V was pared by 5 bases and J by 5 bases, with 8 bases of the junction left unmatched. Germline assignment: CDR1 MNHEY and CDR2 SVGAGI. There are 15 residues in the CDR3. The genes are TRBV6-5 and TRBJ2-7, with TRBD2 matching over 11 bases. Specimen: PBMCs. The clonotype was recovered from a man in his thirties or forties in good health and CMV-seropositive. The CDR3 DNA is TGTGCCAGCAGTAGGATAGCGGGGGGGGCCCACGAGCAGTACTTC. Translation gives CASSRIAGGAHEQYF.